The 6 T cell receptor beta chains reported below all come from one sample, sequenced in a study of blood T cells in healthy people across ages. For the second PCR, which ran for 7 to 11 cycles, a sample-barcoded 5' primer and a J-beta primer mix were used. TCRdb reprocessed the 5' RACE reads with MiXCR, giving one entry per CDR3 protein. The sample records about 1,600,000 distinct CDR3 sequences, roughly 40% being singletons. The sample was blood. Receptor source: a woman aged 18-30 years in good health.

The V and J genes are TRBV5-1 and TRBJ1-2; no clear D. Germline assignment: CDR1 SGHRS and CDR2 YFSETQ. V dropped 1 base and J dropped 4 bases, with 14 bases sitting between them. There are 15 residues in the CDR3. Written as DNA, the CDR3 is TGCGCCAGCAGCTTGTCTACTCCGACCAGCTATGGCTACACCTTC. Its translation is CASSLSTPTSYGYTF. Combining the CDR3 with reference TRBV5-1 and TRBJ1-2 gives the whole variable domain KAGVTQTPRYLIKTRGQQVTLSCSPISGHRSVSWYQQTPGQGLQFLFEYFSETQRNKGNFPGRFSGRQFSNSRSEMNVSTLELGDSALYLCASSLSTPTSYGYTFGSGTRLTVV.

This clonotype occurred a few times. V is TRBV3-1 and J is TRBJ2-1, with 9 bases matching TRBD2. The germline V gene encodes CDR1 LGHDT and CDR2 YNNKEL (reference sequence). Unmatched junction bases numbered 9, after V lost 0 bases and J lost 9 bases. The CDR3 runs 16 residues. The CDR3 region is CASSQDHSGRRGEQFF. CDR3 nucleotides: TGTGCCAGCAGCCAAGATCACAGCGGGAGGCGAGGTGAGCAGTTCTTC.

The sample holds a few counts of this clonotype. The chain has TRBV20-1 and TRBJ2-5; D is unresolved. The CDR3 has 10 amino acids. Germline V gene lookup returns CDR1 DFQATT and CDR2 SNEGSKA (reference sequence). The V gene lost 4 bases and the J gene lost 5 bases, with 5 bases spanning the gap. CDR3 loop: CSANFETQYF. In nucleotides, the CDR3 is TGCAGTGCTAATTTTGAGACCCAGTACTTC.

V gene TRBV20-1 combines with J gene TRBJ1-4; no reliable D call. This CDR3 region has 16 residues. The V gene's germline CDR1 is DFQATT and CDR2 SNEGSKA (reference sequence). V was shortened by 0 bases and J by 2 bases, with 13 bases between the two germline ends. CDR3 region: CSARDARRATNEKLFF. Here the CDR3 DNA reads TGCAGTGCTAGAGATGCAAGGAGGGCCACTAATGAAAAACTGTTTTTT.

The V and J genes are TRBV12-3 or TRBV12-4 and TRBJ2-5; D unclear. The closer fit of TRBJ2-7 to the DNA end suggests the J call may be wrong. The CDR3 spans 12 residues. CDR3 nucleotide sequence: TGTGCCAGCAGTTCGGTTAGTGACGAGCAGTACTTC. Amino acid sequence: CASSSVSDEQYF.

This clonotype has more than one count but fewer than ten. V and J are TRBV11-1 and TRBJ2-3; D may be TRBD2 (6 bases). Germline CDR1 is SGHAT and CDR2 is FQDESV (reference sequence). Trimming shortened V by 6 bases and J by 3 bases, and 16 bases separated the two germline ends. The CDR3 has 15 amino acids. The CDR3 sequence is CASRGYGGLTDTQYF. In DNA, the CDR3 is TGTGCCAGCAGAGGGTACGGGGGATTGACAGATACGCAGTATTTT.